This TCR beta chain appears in the sequencing data of a study of cytomegalovirus exposure and HLA in healthy donors. The study, taken as a whole, reports: In a later analysis, TCR beta V- and J-gene trimming showed a link to a missense DCLRE1C variant.

Healthy people donating bone marrow made up the donors. Researchers ran the PCR with 60 Vbeta and 13 Jbeta primers. Here immunoSEQ multiplex PCR was the method, and the copy in TCRdb shows in-frame clones only, minus some. The sample shows 150,000 or so clones, 86% of them seen only once. Germline V CDR1 and CDR2: WSHSY, SAAADI. The germline V and J ends were trimmed by 10 bases and 1 base, with 13 bases remaining between them. The CDR3 totals 13 residues. A remark on this clone: Its antigen is as yet unknown.

The material sequenced was PBMCs. The gene calls are TRBV10-2 and TRBJ1-1; D is undetermined. This clonotype originated in a woman aged 18-29 years in good health and CMV-seronegative. CDR3 DNA: TGCGCCATCCAAGCCCCAGGGAACACTGAAGCTTTCTTT. Protein product: CAIQAPGNTEAFF.